This record concerns one TCR beta chain sequence. This sample stems from a study of blood T cell repertoires in COVID-19. Only in-frame clones appear in the TCRdb table, and some are missing; sequencing was by immunoSEQ multiplex PCR. The table records approximately 210,000 clones, roughly four fifths of them present only once. The CDR3 consists of 14 residues. Germline-derived CDR1 and CDR2 are LGHDT and YNNKEL (reference sequence). V was trimmed by 4 bases and J by 6 bases, leaving 15 bases between them. The chain recombines TRBV3-1 (or the pseudogene TRBV3-2) with TRBJ1-2; perhaps TRBD1 as D (5 bases). Source material: peripheral blood. The source is a woman older than 75 with COVID-19, enrolled during active disease. CDR3 coding DNA: TGTGCCAGCAGCCTTCGACAGCAGGTGGATGGCTACACCTTC. Translated, it gives CASSLRQQVDGYTF.